Following are 26 T cell receptor beta chains from one sample sequenced in a study of cytomegalovirus exposure and HLA in healthy donors. The primer mix had 60 Vbeta and 13 Jbeta primers. Profiled with immunoSEQ multiplex PCR; TCRdb holds only in-frame clones, not every one. This specimen shows some 150,000 clones; the ten leading clones hold roughly 2%. The sequencing input was PBMCs. Every receptor here comes from a woman in her late teens or twenties in good health and CMV-seronegative.

The chain uses TRBV30 and TRBJ2-3; D call uncertain. Germline CDR1 reads GTSNPN; CDR2 reads SVGIG (reference sequence). Trimming took 0 bases from V and 1 from J, leaving 8 bases between them. CDR3 length: 14 residues. In DNA form, the CDR3 reads TGTGCCTGGAGTGTGGTACTTCGCACAGATACGCAGTATTTT. This translates into CAWSVVLRTDTQYF.

The rearrangement links TRBV14 to TRBJ2-7; maybe TRBD1 (5 bases). V was clipped by 4 bases and J by 2 bases, with 9 bases between them. CDR3 length equals 13 residues. Germline CDR1 and CDR2: SGHDN and FVKESK. For the CDR3, the DNA is TGTGCCAGCAGCCGCACAGGTCCCTACGAGCAGTACTTC. Translation gives CASSRTGPYEQYF.

CDR3 in amino acids: CASSERRTTNEKLFF. The CDR3 nucleotides read TGTGCCAGCAGTGAACGGCGGACTACTAATGAAAAACTGTTTTTT. J is TRBJ1-4 and V is TRBV2; no firm D call. The germline V gene has CDR1 SNHLY and CDR2 FYNNEI. V lost 2 bases, J lost 2 bases, and 9 bases lay in between. The CDR3 loop spans 15 amino acids. Full variable domain (missing parts from reference TRBV2 and TRBJ1-4): EPEVTQTPSHQVTQMGQEVILRCVPISNHLYFYWYRQILGQKVEFLVSFYNNEISEKSEIFDDQFSVERPDGSNFTLKIRSTKLEDSAMYFCASSERRTTNEKLFFGSGTQLSVL.

The chain couples TRBV27 to TRBJ1-3; 7 bases fit TRBD1. Germline assignment: CDR1 MNHEY and CDR2 SMNVEV (reference sequence). CDR3 length: 18 amino acids. The J segment lost 0 bases and the V segment lost 2 bases, leaving 10 bases of the junction unmatched. The CDR3 sequence: CASSLKEGGLSSGNTIYF. CDR3 coding DNA: TGTGCCAGCAGTTTAAAAGAAGGGGGCTTAAGCTCTGGAAACACCATATATTTT.

The chain is built from TRBV19 and TRBJ1-1; TRBD1 matches at 9 bases. The germline gives CDR1 LNHDA, CDR2 SQIVND (reference sequence). This CDR3 has 16 amino acids. V gave up 5 bases and J gave up 4 bases; unmatched junction bases: 11. The CDR3 loop reads CASSAPPGQGSTEAFF. DNA of the CDR3: TGTGCCAGTAGTGCACCACCGGGACAGGGAAGCACTGAAGCTTTCTTT.

V usage is TRBV23-1 and J usage is TRBJ1-4; maybe TRBD1 (6 bases). TRBV23-1 is an ORF, and what it does is uncertain. The germline V and J ends were trimmed by 2 bases and 0 bases, with 25 bases remaining between them. This CDR3 spans 21 amino acids. The CDR3 sequence: CASSQGLRGSSPQATNEKLFF. CDR3 in DNA: TGCGCCAGCAGTCAAGGTCTCAGGGGTTCCTCTCCCCAAGCAACTAATGAAAAACTGTTTTTT.

The chain recombines TRBV5-1 with TRBJ2-3; D not resolved. CDR3 length: 16 amino acids. Germline V CDR1 and CDR2: SGHRS, YFSETQ. The V end lost 0 bases, the J end lost 0 bases, and 11 bases lay between the germline ends. CDR3 amino acids: CASSLEIGPSTDTQYF. The CDR3 nucleotides read TGCGCCAGCAGCTTGGAAATTGGCCCTAGCACAGATACGCAGTATTTT.

The CDR3 nucleotides are TGTGCCATCAGTGGAACGCGGACAGGGGCGCGCACTGAAGCTTTCTTT. This translates into CAISGTRTGARTEAFF. The V call is TRBV10-3, the J call TRBJ1-1, with 9 bases lining up with TRBD1. With 4 bases clipped from V and 4 bases from J, the junction kept 10 bases outside the gene matches. The length of the CDR3 is 16 residues. The germline CDR1 and CDR2 sequences are ENHRY and SYGVKD.

J is TRBJ1-1 and V is TRBV15; TRBD1 might be the D (6 bases). Trimming pared 0 bases from V and 6 bases from J, leaving 17 bases between. Germline V gives CDR1 LNHNV, CDR2 YYDKDF (reference sequence). The CDR3 extends over 16 amino acids. The CDR3 protein is CATSRDRTEIVAEAFF. CDR3 coding DNA: TGTGCCACCAGCAGAGATCGGACAGAGATTGTGGCTGAAGCTTTCTTT. The full variable domain, in which reference TRBV15 and TRBJ1-1 provide the parts outside the CDR3, is DAMVIQNPRYQVTQFGKPVTLSCSQTLNHNVMYWYQQKSSQAPKLLFHYYDKDFNNEADTPDNFQSRRPNTSFCFLDIRSPGLGDTAMYLCATSRDRTEIVAEAFFGQGTRLTVV.

The chain is built from TRBV4-1 and TRBJ2-4; D is perhaps TRBD2 (6 bases). V lost 4 bases and J 6 bases, leaving 16 bases between the germline ends. CDR3 length: 15 residues. Germline loops: CDR1 MGHRA, CDR2 YSYEKL. In DNA form, the CDR3 reads TGCGCCAGCAGCCGAGACACGGGGGACGGAAACATTCAGTACTTC. This sequence encodes CASSRDTGDGNIQYF.

J is TRBJ1-1 and V is TRBV9; possibly TRBD1 for D (5 bases). V lost 4 bases to trimming and J lost 7 bases, with 23 bases between them. This CDR3 region has 16 residues. Germline values: CDR1 SGDLS, CDR2 YYNGEE. CDR3 bases: TGTGCCAGCAGCTCTGGGGAGGGGTCCTACGACGGTGAAGCTTTCTTT. Translating gives CASSSGEGSYDGEAFF.

This chain links TRBV9 with TRBJ2-1; 11 nucleotides match TRBD2. V was pared by 0 bases and J by 6 bases, with 5 bases of the junction left unmatched. Germline V gene data show CDR1 as SGDLS and CDR2 as YYNGEE. The CDR3 is made up of 16 amino acids. The CDR3 DNA reads as TGTGCCAGCAGCGTAGAGATAGCGGGAGGGGTCAATGAGCAGTTCTTC. Its protein product is CASSVEIAGGVNEQFF.

The chain uses TRBV29-1 and TRBJ1-1; TRBD1 is a possible D gene (6 bases). Germline V gene lookup returns CDR1 SQVTM and CDR2 ANQGSEA. There are 16 residues in the CDR3. V lost 2 bases and J lost 3, with 19 bases in between. DNA of the CDR3: TGCAGCGTTGAACTATGGGGGCGAAGGATAGACACTGAAGCTTTCTTT. It yields the protein CSVELWGRRIDTEAFF.

The V call is TRBV28, the J call TRBJ1-1; possible D gene TRBD1, 6 bases. V lost 6 bases and J lost 1, with 12 bases in between. This CDR3 region has 14 residues. Germline CDR1 and CDR2: MDHEN and SYDVKM. The CDR3 region is CASREDRRNTEAFF. The CDR3 DNA follows: TGTGCCAGCAGAGAAGACAGGAGGAACACTGAAGCTTTCTTT.

CDR3 in amino acids: CASGKGLDGSGTQYF. The CDR3 nucleotides are TGTGCCAGCGGCAAGGGACTAGATGGGTCTGGGACCCAGTACTTC. This chain connects TRBV7-6 to TRBJ2-5, with 8 bases that match TRBD2. The CDR3 length is 15 residues. V gave up 8 bases and J gave up 7 bases; unmatched junction bases: 15. Germline V CDR1 and CDR2: SGHVS, FNYEAQ.

The rearrangement joins TRBV29-1 to TRBJ2-1; 8 nucleotides align to TRBD1. CDR1 is SQVTM, CDR2 ANQGSEA, per germline. The CDR3 has 14 amino acids. The V and J ends lost 4 bases and 1 base, in that order; junction bases with no gene match: 3. CDR3: CSVGRTGSYNEQFF. CDR3 coding DNA: TGCAGCGTTGGACGGACAGGGTCCTACAATGAGCAGTTCTTC.

The gene calls are TRBV6-6 and TRBJ2-1; D is uncertain. The CDR3 loop spans 13 amino acids. Germline values: CDR1 MNHNY, CDR2 SVGAGI (reference sequence). Trimming took off 2 bases at V and 4 bases at J, with 6 bases between the two ends. The CDR3 DNA reads TGTGCCAGCAGTTACGAAACATACAATGAGCAGTTCTTC. Its translation: CASSYETYNEQFF.

This rearrangement joins TRBV18 to TRBJ1-2; 9 bases align to TRBD1. The junction had 4 bases not matched to a gene; V was cut back by 0 bases and J by 2 bases. The CDR3 has 16 amino acids. Germline CDR1 and CDR2: KGHSH and LQKENI. CDR3 coding DNA: TGTGCCAGCTCACCACCGGGACAGGGTCCAAACTATGGCTACACCTTC. This gives the protein CASSPPGQGPNYGYTF. The full variable domain, its missing parts supplied by reference TRBV18 and TRBJ1-2, is NAGVMQNPRHLVRRRGQEARLRCSPMKGHSHVYWYRQLPEEGLKFMVYLQKENIIDESGMPKERFSAEFPKEGPSILRIQQVVRGDSAAYFCASSPPGQGPNYGYTFGSGTRLTVV.

CDR3 sequence reads: CASSPRLAETTDTQYF. The DNA for the CDR3 is TGTGCCAGCAGCCCGCGACTAGCGGAAACCACAGATACGCAGTATTTT. The chain has TRBV11-1 and TRBJ2-3; 9 nucleotides agree with TRBD2. CDR3 size: 16 residues. V was pared by 5 bases and J by 2 bases, with 8 bases of the junction left unmatched. Germline assignment: CDR1 SGHAT and CDR2 FQDESV (reference sequence).

This chain links TRBV6-5 with TRBJ1-2; D might be TRBD1 (6 bases). Trimming pared 5 bases from V and 4 bases from J, leaving 17 bases between. The CDR3 extends over 15 amino acids. Per the germline V gene, CDR1 is MNHEY and CDR2 is SVGAGI. The DNA of the CDR3 is TGTGCCAGCAGTACCTGGGGGGGGGCCGGCTATGGCTACACCTTC. Its translation is CASSTWGGAGYGYTF.

CDR3 in DNA: TGTGCCGCTTCGGGACAGGGGGCCCCTTACGAGCAGTACGTC. Protein sequence: CAASGQGAPYEQYV. The chain uses TRBV28 and TRBJ2-7; TRBD1 matches 12 bases. Germline CDR1 and CDR2: MDHEN and SYDVKM. The CDR3 is 14 residues long. V gave up 11 bases and J gave up 4 bases; unmatched junction bases: 9.

The chain is built from TRBV5-4 and TRBJ2-5; possibly TRBD1 for D (6 bases). The J call is uncertain, as TRBJ2-7 better fits the DNA end. Germline values: CDR1 SGHNT, CDR2 YYREEE (reference sequence). The CDR3 runs to 16 residues. The CDR3 reads CASSTLWQGQSYEQYF. CDR3 DNA sequence: TGTGCCAGCAGCACCCTATGGCAGGGGCAGTCCTACGAGCAGTACTTC.

The V call is TRBV27, the J call TRBJ2-1; TRBD2 matches 7 bases. V trimming: 3 bases; J trimming: 0 bases; junction bases outside the gene matches: 5. Germline CDR1 is MNHEY and CDR2 is SMNVEV (reference sequence). The CDR3 spans 16 residues. CDR3 coding DNA: TGTGCCAGCAGTTTCGGCGGGAGAGGCTCCTACAATGAGCAGTTCTTC. This gives the protein CASSFGGRGSYNEQFF.

The chain couples TRBV7-3 to TRBJ2-1, with D possibly being TRBD1 (6 bases). The length of the CDR3 is 16 residues. The germline V gene encodes CDR1 SGHTA and CDR2 FQGTGA. The V end lost 5 bases, the J end lost 2 bases, and 16 bases lay between the germline ends. CDR3 bases: TGTGCCAGCAGCCGCCTTGCCGGGACAACCTACAATGAGCAGTTCTTC. Its translation is CASSRLAGTTYNEQFF.

The gene calls are TRBV6-1 and TRBJ2-7; 7 bases align to TRBD1. Trimming at V came to 4 bases and at J to 13 bases, leaving 10 bases not matched to a gene. The CDR3 contains 12 residues. Germline V gene data show CDR1 as MNHNS and CDR2 as SASEGT. The chain's CDR3 is CASSAPWDSQYV. CDR3 coding DNA: TGTGCCAGCAGTGCACCGTGGGACAGTCAATACGTC.

Regarding this clone: The CDR3 end shows no conserved phenylalanine or tryptophan, and so a read error is likely. The chain employs TRBV5-1 and TRBJ1-1; 11 nucleotides match TRBD1. Germline V gene sequence: CDR1 SGHRS, CDR2 YFSETQ. This CDR3 contains 15 residues. Unmatched junction bases numbered 5, after V lost 3 bases and J lost 4 bases. The CDR3 here is CASSWTGTGGTEAFL. The CDR3 DNA reads as TGCGCCAGCAGCTGGACCGGGACAGGGGGCACTGAAGCTTTCCTT.